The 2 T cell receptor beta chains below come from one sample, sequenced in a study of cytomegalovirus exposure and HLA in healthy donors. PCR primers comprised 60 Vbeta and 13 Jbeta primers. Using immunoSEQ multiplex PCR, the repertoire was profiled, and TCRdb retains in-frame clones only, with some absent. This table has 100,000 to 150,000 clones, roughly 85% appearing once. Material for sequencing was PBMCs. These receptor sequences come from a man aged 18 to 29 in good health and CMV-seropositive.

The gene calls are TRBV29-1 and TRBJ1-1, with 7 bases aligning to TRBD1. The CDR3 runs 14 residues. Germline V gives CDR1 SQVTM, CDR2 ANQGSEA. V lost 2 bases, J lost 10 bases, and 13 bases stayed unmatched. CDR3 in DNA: TGCAGCGTTGAAAGTCCTGGACAGGCCCTGGGAGCTTTCTTT. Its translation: CSVESPGQALGAFF. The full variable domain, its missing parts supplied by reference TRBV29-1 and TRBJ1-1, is SAVISQKPSRDICQRGTSLTIQCQVDSQVTMMFWYRQQPGQSLTLIATANQGSEATYESGFVIDKFPISRPNLTFSTLTVSNMSPEDSSIYLCSVESPGQALGAFFGQGTRLTVV.

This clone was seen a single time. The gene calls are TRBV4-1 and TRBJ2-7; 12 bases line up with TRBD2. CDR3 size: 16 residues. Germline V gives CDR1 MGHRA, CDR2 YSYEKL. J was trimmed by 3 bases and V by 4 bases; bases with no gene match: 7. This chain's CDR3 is CASSRPGLAGYYEQYF. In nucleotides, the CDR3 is TGCGCCAGCAGCCGGCCGGGACTAGCGGGCTACTACGAGCAGTACTTC.